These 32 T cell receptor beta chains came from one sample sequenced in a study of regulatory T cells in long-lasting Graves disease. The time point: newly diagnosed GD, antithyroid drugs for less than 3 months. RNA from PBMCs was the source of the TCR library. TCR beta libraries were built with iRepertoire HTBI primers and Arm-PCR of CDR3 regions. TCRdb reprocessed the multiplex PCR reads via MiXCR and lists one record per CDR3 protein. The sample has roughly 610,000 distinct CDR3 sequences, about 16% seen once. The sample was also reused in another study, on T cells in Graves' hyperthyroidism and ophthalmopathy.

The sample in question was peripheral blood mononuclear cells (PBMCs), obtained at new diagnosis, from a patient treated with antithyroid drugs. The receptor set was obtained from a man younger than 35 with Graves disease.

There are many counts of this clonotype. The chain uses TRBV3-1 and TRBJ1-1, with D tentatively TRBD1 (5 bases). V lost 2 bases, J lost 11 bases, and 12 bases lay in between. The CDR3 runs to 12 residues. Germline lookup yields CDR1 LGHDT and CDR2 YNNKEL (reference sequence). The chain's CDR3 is CASSQKGIRAFF. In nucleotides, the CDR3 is TGTGCCAGCAGCCAAAAGGGGATTCGGGCTTTCTTT.

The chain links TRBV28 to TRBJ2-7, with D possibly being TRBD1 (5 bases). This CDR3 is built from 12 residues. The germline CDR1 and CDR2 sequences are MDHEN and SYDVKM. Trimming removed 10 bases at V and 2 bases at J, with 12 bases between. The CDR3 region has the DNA TGTGCCACCTTTCAGGGCGCCTACGAGCAGTACTTC. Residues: CATFQGAYEQYF.

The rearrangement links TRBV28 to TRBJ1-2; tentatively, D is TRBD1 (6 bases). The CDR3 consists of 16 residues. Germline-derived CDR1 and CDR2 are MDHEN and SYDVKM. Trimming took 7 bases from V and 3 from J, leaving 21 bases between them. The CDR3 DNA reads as TGTGCCAGCACGCCATCCTCAGCGGGGGCTGACTATGGCTACACCTTC. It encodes CASTPSSAGADYGYTF.

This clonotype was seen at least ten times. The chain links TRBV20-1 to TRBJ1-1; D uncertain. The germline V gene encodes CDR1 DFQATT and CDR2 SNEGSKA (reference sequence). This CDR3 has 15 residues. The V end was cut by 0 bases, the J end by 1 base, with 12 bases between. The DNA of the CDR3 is TGCAGTGCTAGAGATCCCGCAGGAACGAACACTGAAGCTTTCTTT. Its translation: CSARDPAGTNTEAFF.

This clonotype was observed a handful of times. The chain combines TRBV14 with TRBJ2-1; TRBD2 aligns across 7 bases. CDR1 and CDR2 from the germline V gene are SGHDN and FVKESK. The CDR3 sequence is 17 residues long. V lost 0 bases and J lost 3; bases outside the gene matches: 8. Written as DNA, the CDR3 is TGTGCCAGCAGCCAAGATGCTGCGGGAGCGTACTACAATGAGCAGTTCTTC. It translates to CASSQDAAGAYYNEQFF. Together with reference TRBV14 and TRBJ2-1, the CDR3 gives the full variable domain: EAGVTQFPSHSVIEKGQTVTLRCDPISGHDNLYWYRRVMGKEIKFLLHFVKESKQDESGMPNNRFLAERTGGTYSTLKVQPAELEDSGVYFCASSQDAAGAYYNEQFFGPGTRLTVL.

CDR3 coding DNA: TGCGCCAGCAGCCAAGGGGGACAGGACCACTATGGCTACACCTTC. This encodes CASSQGGQDHYGYTF. V gene TRBV4-1 combines with J gene TRBJ1-2, with 8 bases lining up with TRBD1. CDR3 size: 15 residues. V was pared by 1 base and J by 3 bases, with 4 bases of the junction left unmatched. Germline V gene data show CDR1 as MGHRA and CDR2 as YSYEKL.

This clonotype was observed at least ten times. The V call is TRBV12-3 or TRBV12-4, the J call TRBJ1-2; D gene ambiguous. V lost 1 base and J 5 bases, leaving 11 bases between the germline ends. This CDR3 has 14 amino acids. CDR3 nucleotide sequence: TGTGCCAGCAGTTTAGGGGCAGAATCATATGGCTACACCTTC. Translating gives CASSLGAESYGYTF.

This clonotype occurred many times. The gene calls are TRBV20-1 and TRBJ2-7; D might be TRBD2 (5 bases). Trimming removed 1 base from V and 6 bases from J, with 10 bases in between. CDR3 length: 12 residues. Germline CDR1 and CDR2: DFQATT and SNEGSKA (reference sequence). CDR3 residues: CSARGAAPEQYF. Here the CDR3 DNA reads TGCAGTGCTAGAGGAGCGGCTCCCGAGCAGTACTTC.

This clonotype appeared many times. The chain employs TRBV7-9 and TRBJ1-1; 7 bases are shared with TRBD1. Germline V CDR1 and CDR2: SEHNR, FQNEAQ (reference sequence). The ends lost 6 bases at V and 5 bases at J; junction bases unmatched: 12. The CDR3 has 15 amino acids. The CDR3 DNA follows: TGTGCCAGCAGATCGGGGCCAGGGGGTCTGACTGAAGCTTTCTTT. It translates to CASRSGPGGLTEAFF.

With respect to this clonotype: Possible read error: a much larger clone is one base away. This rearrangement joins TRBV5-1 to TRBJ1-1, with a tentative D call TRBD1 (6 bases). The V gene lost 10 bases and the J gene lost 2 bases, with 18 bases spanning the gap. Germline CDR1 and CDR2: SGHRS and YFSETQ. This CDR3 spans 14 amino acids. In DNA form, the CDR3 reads TGCGCCGGCAAAAGGGACAAAGTAAACACTGAAGCTTTCTTT. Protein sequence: CAGKRDKVNTEAFF.

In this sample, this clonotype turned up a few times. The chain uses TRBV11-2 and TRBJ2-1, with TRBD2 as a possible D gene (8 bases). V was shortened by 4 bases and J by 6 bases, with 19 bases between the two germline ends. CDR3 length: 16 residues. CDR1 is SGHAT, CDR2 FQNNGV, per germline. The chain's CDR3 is CASSSAGGLGPNEQFF. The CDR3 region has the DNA TGTGCCAGCAGCTCCGCAGGGGGACTAGGCCCCAATGAGCAGTTCTTC.

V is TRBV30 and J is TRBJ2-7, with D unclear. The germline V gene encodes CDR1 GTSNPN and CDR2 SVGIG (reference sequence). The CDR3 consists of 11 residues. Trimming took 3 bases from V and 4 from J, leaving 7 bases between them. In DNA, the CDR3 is TGTGCCTGGAGCATCCAGTACGAGCAGTACTTC. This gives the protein CAWSIQYEQYF.

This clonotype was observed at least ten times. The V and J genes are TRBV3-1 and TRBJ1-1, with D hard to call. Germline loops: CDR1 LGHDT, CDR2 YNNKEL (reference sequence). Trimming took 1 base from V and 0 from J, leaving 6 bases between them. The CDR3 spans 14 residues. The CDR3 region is CASSQGTMNTEAFF. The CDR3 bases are TGTGCCAGCAGCCAAGGAACGATGAACACTGAAGCTTTCTTT.

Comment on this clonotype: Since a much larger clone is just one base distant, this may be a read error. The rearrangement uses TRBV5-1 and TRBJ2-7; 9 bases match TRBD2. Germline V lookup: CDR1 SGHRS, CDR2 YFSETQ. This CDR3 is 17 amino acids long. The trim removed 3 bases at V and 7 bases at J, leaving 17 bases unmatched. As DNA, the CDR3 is TGCGCCAGCAGCTCAGGGAGCGGGAGGAACTCCTACAATGAGCAGTACTTC. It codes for CASSSGSGRNSYNEQYF.

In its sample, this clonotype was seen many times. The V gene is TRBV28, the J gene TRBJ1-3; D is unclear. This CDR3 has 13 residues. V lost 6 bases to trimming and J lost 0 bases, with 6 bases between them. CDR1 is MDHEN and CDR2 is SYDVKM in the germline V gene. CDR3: CASSLNSGNTIYF. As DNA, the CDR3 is TGTGCCAGCAGCCTCAACTCTGGAAACACCATATATTTT.

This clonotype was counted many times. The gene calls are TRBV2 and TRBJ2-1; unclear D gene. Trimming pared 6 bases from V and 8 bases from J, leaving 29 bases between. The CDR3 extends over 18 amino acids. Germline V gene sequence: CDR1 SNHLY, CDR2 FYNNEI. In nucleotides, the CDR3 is TGTGCCAGCAGCACCGACCGCTCCTACAGTGGTGGTTGGGATGAGCAGTTCTTC. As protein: CASSTDRSYSGGWDEQFF.

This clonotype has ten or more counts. The CDR3 bases are TGCAGTGTCTCCGGGACGCTGGAGGGGGAGCAGTACTTC. It translates to CSVSGTLEGEQYF. The rearrangement joins TRBV20-1 to TRBJ2-7; weak D call: TRBD2 (6 bases). Per germline, CDR1 DFQATT and CDR2 SNEGSKA (reference sequence). This CDR3 contains 13 residues. Trimming took 7 bases from V and 7 from J, leaving 20 bases between them.

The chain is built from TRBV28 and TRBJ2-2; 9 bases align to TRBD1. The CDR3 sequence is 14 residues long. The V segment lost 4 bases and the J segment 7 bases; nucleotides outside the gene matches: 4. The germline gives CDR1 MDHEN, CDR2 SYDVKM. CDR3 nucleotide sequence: TGTGCCAGCAGTTCCGGACAGGGGCTCGGGGAGCTGTTTTTT. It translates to CASSSGQGLGELFF.

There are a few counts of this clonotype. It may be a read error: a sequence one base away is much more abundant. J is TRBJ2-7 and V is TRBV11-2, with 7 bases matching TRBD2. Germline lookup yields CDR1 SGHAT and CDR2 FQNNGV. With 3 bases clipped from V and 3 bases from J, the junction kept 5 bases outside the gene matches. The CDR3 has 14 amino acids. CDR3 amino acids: CASSLTSRDYEQYF. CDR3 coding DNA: TGTGCCAGCAGCTTGACTAGCAGAGACTACGAGCAGTACTTC.

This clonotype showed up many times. CDR3 sequence: CASSALTSGDYEQYF. CDR3 in DNA: TGTGCCAGCAGTGCTTTGACTAGCGGGGACTACGAGCAGTACTTC. The genes are TRBV25-1 and TRBJ2-7; 11 bases match TRBD2. The CDR3 has 15 amino acids. Germline V gives CDR1 MGHDK, CDR2 SYGVNS. V dropped 4 bases and J dropped 3; count of bases not matched to a gene: 5.

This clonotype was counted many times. CDR3 in amino acids: CATAQDRGGEKLFF. The CDR3 nucleotides are TGTGCCACCGCCCAAGACAGGGGGGGAGAAAAACTGTTTTTT. V and J are TRBV15 and TRBJ1-4; the match to TRBD1 covers 9 bases. Germline CDR1 LNHNV, CDR2 YYDKDF (reference sequence). This CDR3 has 14 residues. The V and J ends lost 8 bases and 8 bases, in that order; junction bases with no gene match: 9.

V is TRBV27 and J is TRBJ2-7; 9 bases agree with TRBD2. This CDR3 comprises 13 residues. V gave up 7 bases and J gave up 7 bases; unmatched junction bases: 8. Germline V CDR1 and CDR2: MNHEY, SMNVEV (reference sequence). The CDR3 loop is CASKAGGLGEQYF. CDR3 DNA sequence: TGTGCCAGCAAGGCGGGAGGGTTAGGGGAGCAGTACTTC.

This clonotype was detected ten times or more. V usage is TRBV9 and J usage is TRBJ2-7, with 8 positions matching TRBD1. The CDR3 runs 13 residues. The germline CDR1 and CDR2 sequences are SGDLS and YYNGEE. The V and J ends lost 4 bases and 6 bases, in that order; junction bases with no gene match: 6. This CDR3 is CASSPPGQVEQYF. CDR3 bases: TGTGCCAGCAGCCCCCCGGGACAGGTCGAGCAGTACTTC.

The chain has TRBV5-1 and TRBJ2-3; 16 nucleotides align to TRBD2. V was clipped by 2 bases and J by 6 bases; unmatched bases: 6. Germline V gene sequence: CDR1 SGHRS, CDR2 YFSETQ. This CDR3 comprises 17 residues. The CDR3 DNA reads TGCGCCAGCAGCTTCGGGACTAGCGGGAGGGCCATGGATACGCAGTATTTT. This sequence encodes CASSFGTSGRAMDTQYF.

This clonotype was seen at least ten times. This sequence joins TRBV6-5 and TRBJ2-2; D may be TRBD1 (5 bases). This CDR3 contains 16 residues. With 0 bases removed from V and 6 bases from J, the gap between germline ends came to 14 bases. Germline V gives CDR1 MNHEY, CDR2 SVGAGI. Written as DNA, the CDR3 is TGTGCCAGCAGTTACTCTCCCGCAGGGCTCGCCGGGGAGCTGTTTTTT. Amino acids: CASSYSPAGLAGELFF.

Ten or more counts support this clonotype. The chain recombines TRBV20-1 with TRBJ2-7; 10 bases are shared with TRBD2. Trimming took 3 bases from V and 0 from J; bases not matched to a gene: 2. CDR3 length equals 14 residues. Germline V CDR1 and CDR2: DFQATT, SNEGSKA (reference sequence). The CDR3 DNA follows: TGCAGTGCTAGCGGACTAGCGGACTCCTACGAGCAGTACTTC. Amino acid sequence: CSASGLADSYEQYF.

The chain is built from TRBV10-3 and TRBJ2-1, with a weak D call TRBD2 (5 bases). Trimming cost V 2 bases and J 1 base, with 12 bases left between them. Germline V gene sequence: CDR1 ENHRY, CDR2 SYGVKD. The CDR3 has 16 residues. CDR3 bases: TGTGCCATCAGTGAGGGTAGCGTCCTTTCCTACAATGAGCAGTTCTTC. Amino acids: CAISEGSVLSYNEQFF.

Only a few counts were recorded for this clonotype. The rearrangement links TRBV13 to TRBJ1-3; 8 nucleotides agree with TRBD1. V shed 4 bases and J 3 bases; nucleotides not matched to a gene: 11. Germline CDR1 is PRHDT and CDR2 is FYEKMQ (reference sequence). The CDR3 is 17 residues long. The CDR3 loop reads CASSSSDQGAGGNTIYF. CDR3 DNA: TGTGCCAGCAGCTCATCGGATCAGGGGGCAGGTGGAAACACCATATATTTT.

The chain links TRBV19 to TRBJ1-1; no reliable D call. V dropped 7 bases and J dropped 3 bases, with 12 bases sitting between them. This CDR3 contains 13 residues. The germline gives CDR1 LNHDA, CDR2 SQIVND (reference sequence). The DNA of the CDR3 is TGTGCCAGTAAGGCCAGTCCGGACACTGAAGCTTTCTTT. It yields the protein CASKASPDTEAFF.

The CDR3 DNA reads as TGTGCCAGCAGTTACTCCCAAGGACCAGAGCAGTACTTC. Translating gives CASSYSQGPEQYF. V gene TRBV6-9 combines with J gene TRBJ2-7; D is unresolved. V was pared by 3 bases and J by 7 bases, with 13 bases between. CDR1 is MNHGY and CDR2 is SVAAGI in the germline V gene. This CDR3 spans 13 amino acids.

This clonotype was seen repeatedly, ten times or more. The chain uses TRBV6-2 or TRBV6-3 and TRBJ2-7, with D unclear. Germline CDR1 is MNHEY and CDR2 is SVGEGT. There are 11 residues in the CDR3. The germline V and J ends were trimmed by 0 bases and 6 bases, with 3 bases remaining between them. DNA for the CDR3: TGTGCCAGCAGTTACTCGAGCGAGCAGTACTTC. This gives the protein CASSYSSEQYF.

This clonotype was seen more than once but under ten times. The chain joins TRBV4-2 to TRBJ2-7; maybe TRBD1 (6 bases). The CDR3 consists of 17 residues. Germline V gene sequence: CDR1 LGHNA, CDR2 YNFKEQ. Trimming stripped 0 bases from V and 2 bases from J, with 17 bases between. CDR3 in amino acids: CASSQDYKGHGPYEQYF. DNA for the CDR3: TGTGCCAGCAGCCAAGATTATAAGGGACACGGCCCCTACGAGCAGTACTTC.